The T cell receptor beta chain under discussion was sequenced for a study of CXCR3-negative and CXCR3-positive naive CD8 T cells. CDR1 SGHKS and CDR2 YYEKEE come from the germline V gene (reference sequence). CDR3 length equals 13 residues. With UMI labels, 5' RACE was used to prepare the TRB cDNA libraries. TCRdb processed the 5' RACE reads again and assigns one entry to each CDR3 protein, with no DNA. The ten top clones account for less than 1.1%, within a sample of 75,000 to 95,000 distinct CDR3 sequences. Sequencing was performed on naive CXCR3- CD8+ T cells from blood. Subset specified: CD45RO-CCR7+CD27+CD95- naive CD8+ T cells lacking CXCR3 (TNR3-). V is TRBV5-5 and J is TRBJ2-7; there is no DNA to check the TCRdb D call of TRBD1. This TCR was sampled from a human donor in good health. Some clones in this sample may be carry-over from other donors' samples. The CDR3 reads CASIGQTSYEQYF.